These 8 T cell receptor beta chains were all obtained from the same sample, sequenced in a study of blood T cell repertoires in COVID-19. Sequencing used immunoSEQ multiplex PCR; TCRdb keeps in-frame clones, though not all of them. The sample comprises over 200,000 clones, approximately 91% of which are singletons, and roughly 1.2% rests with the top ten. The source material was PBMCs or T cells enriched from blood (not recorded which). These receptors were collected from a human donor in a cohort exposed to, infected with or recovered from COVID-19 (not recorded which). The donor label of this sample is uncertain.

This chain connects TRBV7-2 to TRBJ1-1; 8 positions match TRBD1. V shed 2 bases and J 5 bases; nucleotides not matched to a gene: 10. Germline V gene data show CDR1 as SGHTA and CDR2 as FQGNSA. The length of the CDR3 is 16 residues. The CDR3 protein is CASSLSQGEWFTEAFF. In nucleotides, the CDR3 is TGTGCCAGCAGCTTATCACAGGGGGAATGGTTTACTGAAGCTTTCTTT.

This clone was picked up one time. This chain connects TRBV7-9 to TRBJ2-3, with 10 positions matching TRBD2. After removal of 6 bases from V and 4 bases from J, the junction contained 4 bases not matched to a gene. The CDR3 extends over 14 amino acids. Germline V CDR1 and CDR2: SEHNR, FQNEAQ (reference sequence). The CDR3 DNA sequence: TGTGCCAGCAGTAGAAGCGGGGGGGCAGATACGCAGTATTTT. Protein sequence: CASSRSGGADTQYF.

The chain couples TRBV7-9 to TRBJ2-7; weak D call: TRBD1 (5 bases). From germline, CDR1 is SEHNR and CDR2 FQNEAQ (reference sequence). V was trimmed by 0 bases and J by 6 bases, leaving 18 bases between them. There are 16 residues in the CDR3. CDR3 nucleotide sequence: TGTGCCAGCAGCTTAGCAAGCGCAGGGAATACAGGCGAGCAGTACTTC. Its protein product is CASSLASAGNTGEQYF. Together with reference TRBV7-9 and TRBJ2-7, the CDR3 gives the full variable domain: DTGVSQNPRHKITKRGQNVTFRCDPISEHNRLYWYRQTLGQGPEFLTYFQNEAQLEKSRLLSDRFSAERPKGSFSTLEIQRTEQGDSAMYLCASSLASAGNTGEQYFGPGTRLTVT.

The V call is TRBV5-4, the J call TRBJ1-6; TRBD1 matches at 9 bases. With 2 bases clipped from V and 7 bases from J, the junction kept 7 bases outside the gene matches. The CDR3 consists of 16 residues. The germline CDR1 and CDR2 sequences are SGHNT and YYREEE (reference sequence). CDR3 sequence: CASSLQGARGNSPLHF. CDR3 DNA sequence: TGTGCCAGCAGCTTACAGGGGGCGCGCGGGAATTCACCCCTCCACTTT. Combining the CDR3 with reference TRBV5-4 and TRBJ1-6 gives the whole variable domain ETGVTQSPTHLIKTRGQQVTLRCSSQSGHNTVSWYQQALGQGPQFIFQYYREEENGRGNFPPRFSGLQFPNYSSELNVNALELDDSALYLCASSLQGARGNSPLHFGNGTRLTVT.

CDR3 residues: CASSLMGGQLSEAFF. The CDR3 DNA reads as TGTGCCAGCAGCTTAATGGGGGGACAGCTAAGTGAAGCTTTCTTT. V is TRBV7-3 and J is TRBJ1-1; 7 bases map to TRBD1. The CDR3 runs 15 residues. Germline V gene data show CDR1 as SGHTA and CDR2 as FQGTGA. J gave up 7 bases and V 1 base, and 9 bases lay outside the gene matches.

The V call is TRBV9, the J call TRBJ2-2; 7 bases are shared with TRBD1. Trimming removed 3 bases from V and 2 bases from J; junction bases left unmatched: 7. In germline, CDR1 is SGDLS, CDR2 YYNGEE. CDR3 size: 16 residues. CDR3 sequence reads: CASSAPRTGNTGELFF. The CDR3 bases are TGTGCCAGCAGCGCCCCAAGGACAGGCAACACCGGGGAGCTGTTTTTT.

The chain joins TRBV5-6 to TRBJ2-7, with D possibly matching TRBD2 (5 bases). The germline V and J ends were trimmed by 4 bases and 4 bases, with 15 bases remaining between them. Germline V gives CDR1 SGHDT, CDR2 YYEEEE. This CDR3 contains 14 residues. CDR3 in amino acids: CASSPGTDPYEQYF. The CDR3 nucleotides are TGTGCCAGCAGCCCGGGAACGGACCCGTACGAGCAGTACTTC.

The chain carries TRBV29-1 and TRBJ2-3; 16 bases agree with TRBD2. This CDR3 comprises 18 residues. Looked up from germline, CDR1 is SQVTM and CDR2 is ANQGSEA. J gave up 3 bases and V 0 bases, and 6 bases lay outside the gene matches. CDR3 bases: TGCAGCGTTGAAGATCTGGGACTAGCGGGGGGGCCGACAGATACGCAGTATTTT. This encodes CSVEDLGLAGGPTDTQYF.